This T cell receptor (beta chain) emerged from a study of sequential checkpoint blockade in melanoma. Study overall: After both sequences, patients received maintenance nivolumab.

Profiling relied on immunoSEQ multiplex PCR, and the TCRdb table lists in-frame clones only, not all of them. This repertoire shows roughly 31,000 clones, 75% to 90% found once; its top ten account for 22%. As for treatment: randomized to nivolumab then ipilimumab (arm A) or the reverse (arm B). Patients had received no earlier DNA-damaging chemotherapy. This CDR3 has 13 amino acids. From germline, CDR1 is SEHNR and CDR2 FQNEAQ (reference sequence). V lost 5 bases to trimming and J lost 4 bases; unmatched junction nucleotides: 1. The TCR originated in a human donor with melanoma. The specimen was CD8+ T cells sorted from blood (inferred from file names), collected from a patient given nivolumab and ipilimumab in sequence. The chain joins TRBV7-9 to TRBJ2-2; 7 bases fit TRBD1. CDR3 sequence reads: CASSPGGTGELFF. In DNA, the CDR3 is TGTGCCAGCAGCCCAGGGGGCACCGGGGAGCTGTTTTTT.